Presented here are 17 T cell receptor beta chains from one specimen sequenced in a study of Ad26.COV2.S vaccination and SARS-CoV-2 variants. Clones were read by immunoSEQ multiplex PCR, and TCRdb kept only the in-frame ones, dropping some. Of roughly 350,000 clones listed, about nine tenths are singletons. This sample's treatment: roughly 18 received Ad26.COV2.S at low or high dose, single or two shots; several received placebo; per-sample allocation not given. Day 63 following the first vaccine or placebo injection was when the samples were taken. Sequencing used peripheral blood, obtained in a trial of Ad26.COV2.S vaccine versus placebo. The receptors were sampled from a person aged 18-65 years who received the Ad26.COV2.S COVID-19 vaccine or a placebo.

Concerning this clone: Compared with germline, one end of the junction differs, possibly owing to a read error. The V call is TRBV5-6, the J call TRBJ1-4, with D maybe TRBD1 (5 bases). The length of the CDR3 is 16 residues. Germline values: CDR1 SGHDT, CDR2 YYEEEE. The DNA of the CDR3 is TGTGCCAGCAGTTTGGCCAGGGTTTCGGTTAATGAAAAACTGTTTTTT. Protein: CASSLARVSVNEKLFF.

The rearrangement links TRBV29-1 to TRBJ1-2; perhaps TRBD1 as D (6 bases). Germline CDR1 is SQVTM and CDR2 is ANQGSEA. Trimming removed 1 base from V and 0 bases from J, with 12 bases in between. The CDR3 runs to 15 residues. The CDR3 loop reads CSVEGLRGPNYGYTF. The DNA for the CDR3 is TGCAGCGTTGAAGGGCTCAGGGGACCTAACTATGGCTACACCTTC.

The J gene is TRBJ2-7, the V gene TRBV7-9; D gene uncertain. Trimming pared 4 bases from V and 6 bases from J, leaving 13 bases between. This CDR3 has 13 amino acids. CDR1 SEHNR and CDR2 FQNEAQ come from the germline V gene (reference sequence). The CDR3 bases are TGTGCCAGCAGCTCGGACCAACCCTCCGAGCAGTACTTC. Translation gives CASSSDQPSEQYF.

This clone was observed a handful of times. The V gene is TRBV19, the J gene TRBJ1-1; D is unresolved. V was trimmed by 1 base and J by 1 base, leaving 7 bases between them. The CDR3 runs 14 residues. From germline, CDR1 is LNHDA and CDR2 SQIVND (reference sequence). CDR3 DNA: TGTGCCAGTAGTATAGTGGCGGGGAACACTGAAGCTTTCTTT. Residues: CASSIVAGNTEAFF.

A few counts support this clone. This chain uses TRBV5-6 with TRBJ1-2; 7 bases fit TRBD1. Trimming cost V 5 bases and J 4 bases; bases outside gene matches: 8. Germline assignment: CDR1 SGHDT and CDR2 YYEEEE. There are 14 residues in the CDR3. The CDR3 nucleotides read TGTGCCAGCAGACAGGGGACCATATTCTATGGCTACACCTTC. The encoded protein is CASRQGTIFYGYTF.

As to this clone: The same CDR3 also results from other DNA sequences found in this sample. The rearrangement joins TRBV5-1 to TRBJ2-5; D uncertain. This CDR3 spans 12 amino acids. Germline V gives CDR1 SGHRS, CDR2 YFSETQ. Trimming took 1 base from V and 0 from J, leaving 1 base between them. This chain's CDR3 is CASSLYQETQYF. CDR3 DNA sequence: TGCGCCAGCAGCTTGTACCAAGAGACCCAGTACTTC.

This clone was detected a few times. The rearrangement joins TRBV6-7 to TRBJ2-5; TRBD2 might be the D (7 bases). TRBV6-7 is reported as an ORF; its role is uncertain. V was clipped by 0 bases and J by 5 bases, with 22 bases between them. The CDR3 has 18 residues. The CDR3 loop is CASSYSVALGGARETQYF. The CDR3 DNA is TGTGCCAGCAGTTACTCAGTGGCGTTGGGGGGGGCCAGGGAGACCCAGTACTTC.

The gene calls are TRBV6-6 and TRBJ2-2, with D unresolved. The CDR3 sequence is 13 residues long. Germline CDR1 MNHNY, CDR2 SVGAGI (reference sequence). V gave up 0 bases and J gave up 7 bases, with 6 bases separating them. The DNA of the CDR3 is TGTGCCAGCAGTTACTCAGGCGACGGGGAGCTGTTTTTT. Translating gives CASSYSGDGELFF.

This rearrangement joins TRBV5-1 to TRBJ1-3; D is undetermined. Germline V lookup: CDR1 SGHRS, CDR2 YFSETQ. V lost 1 base and J 0 bases, leaving 14 bases between the germline ends. The CDR3 extends over 17 amino acids. The CDR3 protein is CASSLTTDPYSGNTIYF. CDR3 in DNA: TGCGCCAGCAGCTTGACGACCGATCCATACTCTGGAAACACCATATATTTT.

The chain carries TRBV9 and TRBJ2-5, with a possible D match to TRBD1 (5 bases). CDR3 length: 15 residues. Trimming took off 2 bases at V and 4 bases at J, with 15 bases between the two ends. Germline V CDR1 and CDR2: SGDLS, YYNGEE. CDR3 sequence reads: CASSVRPGQGETQYF. CDR3 nucleotides: TGTGCCAGCAGCGTGCGACCCGGGCAGGGAGAGACCCAGTACTTC.

V is TRBV5-6 and J is TRBJ1-1; D might be TRBD1 (5 bases). V shed 0 bases and J shed 1 base, with 7 bases lying between them. This CDR3 is built from 14 residues. The germline gives CDR1 SGHDT, CDR2 YYEEEE. The CDR3, as DNA: TGTGCCAGCAGCTTGGTAGGGGCGAACACTGAAGCTTTCTTT. It specifies CASSLVGANTEAFF. Variable domain in full (rest from reference TRBV5-6 and TRBJ1-1): DAGVTQSPTHLIKTRGQQVTLRCSPKSGHDTVSWYQQALGQGPQFIFQYYEEEERQRGNFPDRFSGHQFPNYSSELNVNALLLGDSALYLCASSLVGANTEAFFGQGTRLTVV.

The chain joins TRBV19 to TRBJ2-5; perhaps D is TRBD1 or TRBD2 (5 bases each). Germline V gene sequence: CDR1 LNHDA, CDR2 SQIVND (reference sequence). The CDR3 is 14 amino acids. Deletions cut 5 bases from V and 8 bases from J, with 18 bases between. CDR3 bases: TGTGCCAGTAGTCCAGGGAGAATAGGGGACACCCAGTACTTC. Translated: CASSPGRIGDTQYF. Using reference TRBV19 and TRBJ2-5 for the parts outside the CDR3, the full variable domain is DGGITQSPKYLFRKEGQNVTLSCEQNLNHDAMYWYRQDPGQGLRLIYYSQIVNDFQKGDIAEGYSVSREKKESFPLTVTSAQKNPTAFYLCASSPGRIGDTQYFGPGTRLLVL.

V is TRBV3-1 (or the pseudogene TRBV3-2) and J is TRBJ1-2; D is perhaps TRBD1 (6 bases). The CDR3 runs 15 residues. From germline, CDR1 is LGHDT and CDR2 YNNKEL (reference sequence). With 3 bases removed from V and 1 base from J, the gap between germline ends came to 12 bases. CDR3 DNA: TGTGCCAGCAGCCAGGCCGACAGGATTAACTATGGCTACACCTTC. Its translation is CASSQADRINYGYTF.

The DNA for the CDR3 is TGTGCCAGCAGCTTAAGTCGGCAGGCCGTCGGCAATGAGCAGTTCTTC. Its protein product is CASSLSRQAVGNEQFF. This chain connects TRBV7-9 to TRBJ2-1; D gene ambiguous. Trimming removed 2 bases from V and 6 bases from J, with 17 bases in between. The CDR3 runs 16 residues. Looked up from germline, CDR1 is SEHNR and CDR2 is FQNEAQ (reference sequence).

This chain uses TRBV6-5 with TRBJ1-2, with 7 bases that match TRBD1. This CDR3 is 13 amino acids long. The V and J ends lost 6 bases and 4 bases, in that order; junction bases with no gene match: 5. The V gene's germline CDR1 is MNHEY and CDR2 SVGAGI. This CDR3 is CASSTGVRYGYTF. The DNA of the CDR3 is TGTGCCAGCAGCACAGGGGTGCGCTATGGCTACACCTTC.

This chain connects TRBV9 to TRBJ1-5, with D maybe TRBD1 (5 bases). Germline V lookup: CDR1 SGDLS, CDR2 YYNGEE. The V end lost 0 bases, the J end lost 4 bases, and 11 bases lay between the germline ends. The CDR3 consists of 15 residues. The CDR3 reads CASSVGKQENQPQHF. For the CDR3, the DNA is TGTGCCAGCAGCGTAGGAAAACAGGAGAATCAGCCCCAGCATTTT.

The V call is TRBV2, the J call TRBJ2-2; D might be TRBD2 (6 bases). Trimming shortened V by 5 bases and J by 4 bases, and 14 bases separated the two germline ends. CDR1 SNHLY and CDR2 FYNNEI come from the germline V gene. The CDR3 loop spans 15 amino acids. In DNA, the CDR3 is TGTGCCAGCAGTAAATCGGGACTTTTCACCGGGGAGCTGTTTTTT. Its protein product is CASSKSGLFTGELFF. The full variable domain, completed using reference TRBV2 and TRBJ2-2, is EPEVTQTPSHQVTQMGQEVILRCVPISNHLYFYWYRQILGQKVEFLVSFYNNEISEKSEIFDDQFSVERPDGSNFTLKIRSTKLEDSAMYFCASSKSGLFTGELFFGEGSRLTVL.